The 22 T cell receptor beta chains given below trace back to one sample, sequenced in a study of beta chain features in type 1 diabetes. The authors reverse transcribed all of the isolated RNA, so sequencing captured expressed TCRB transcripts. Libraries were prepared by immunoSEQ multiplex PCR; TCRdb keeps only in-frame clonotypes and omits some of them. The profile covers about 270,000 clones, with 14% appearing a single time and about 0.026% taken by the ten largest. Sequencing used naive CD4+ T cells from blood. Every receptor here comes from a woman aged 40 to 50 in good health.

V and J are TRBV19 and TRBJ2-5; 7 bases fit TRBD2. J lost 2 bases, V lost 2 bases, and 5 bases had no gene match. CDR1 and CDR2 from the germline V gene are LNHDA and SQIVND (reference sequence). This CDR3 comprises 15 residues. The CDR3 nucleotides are TGTGCCAGTAGTATATTAAGGGGAGGGCAAGAGACCCAGTACTTC. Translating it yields CASSILRGGQETQYF.

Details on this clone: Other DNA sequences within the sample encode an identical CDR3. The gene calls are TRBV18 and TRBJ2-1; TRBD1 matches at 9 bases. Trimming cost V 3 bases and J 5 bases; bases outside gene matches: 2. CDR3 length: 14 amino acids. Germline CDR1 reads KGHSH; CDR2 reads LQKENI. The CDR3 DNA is TGTGCCAGCTCACCGGGGACAGGGAACAATGAGCAGTTCTTC. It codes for CASSPGTGNNEQFF.

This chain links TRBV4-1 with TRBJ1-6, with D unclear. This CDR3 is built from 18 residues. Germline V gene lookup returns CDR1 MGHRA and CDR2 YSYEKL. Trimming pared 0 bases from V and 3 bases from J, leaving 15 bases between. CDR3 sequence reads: CASSQDTAVTSYNSPLHF. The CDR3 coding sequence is TGCGCCAGCAGCCAAGATACCGCGGTGACTAGCTATAATTCACCCCTCCACTTT.

The CDR3 region is CASRAPRQSSYEQYF. CDR3 coding DNA: TGTGCCAGCAGGGCCCCCCGACAAAGCTCCTACGAGCAGTACTTC. The chain carries TRBV11-2 and TRBJ2-7; D call uncertain. The CDR3 covers 15 residues. With 6 bases removed from V and 0 bases from J, the gap between germline ends came to 15 bases. Looked up from germline, CDR1 is SGHAT and CDR2 is FQNNGV.

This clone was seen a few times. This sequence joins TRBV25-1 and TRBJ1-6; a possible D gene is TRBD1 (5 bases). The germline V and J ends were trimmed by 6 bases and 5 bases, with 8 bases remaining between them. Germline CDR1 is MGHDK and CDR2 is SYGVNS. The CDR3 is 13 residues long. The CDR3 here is CASRTVDNSPLHF. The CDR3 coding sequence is TGTGCCAGCAGGACAGTCGATAATTCACCCCTCCACTTT.

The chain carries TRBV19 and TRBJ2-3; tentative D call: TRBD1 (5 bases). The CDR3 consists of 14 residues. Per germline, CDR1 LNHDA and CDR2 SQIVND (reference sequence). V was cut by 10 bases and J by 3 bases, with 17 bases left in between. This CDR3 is CATAVQGRTDTQYF. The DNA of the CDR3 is TGTGCCACCGCGGTGCAGGGTCGGACAGATACGCAGTATTTT.

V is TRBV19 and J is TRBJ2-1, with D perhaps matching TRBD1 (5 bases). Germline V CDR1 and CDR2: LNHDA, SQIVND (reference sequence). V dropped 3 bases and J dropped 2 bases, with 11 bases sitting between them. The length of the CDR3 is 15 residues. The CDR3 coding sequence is TGTGCCAGTAGTATTTCCGCCAGGGCCTACAATGAGCAGTTCTTC. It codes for CASSISARAYNEQFF.

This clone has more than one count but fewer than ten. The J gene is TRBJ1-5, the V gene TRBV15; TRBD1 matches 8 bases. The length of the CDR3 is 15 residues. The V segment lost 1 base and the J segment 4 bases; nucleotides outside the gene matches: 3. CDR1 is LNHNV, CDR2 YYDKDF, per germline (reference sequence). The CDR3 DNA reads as TGTGCCACCAGCAGAGGGGACAGGAGTAATCAGCCCCAGCATTTT. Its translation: CATSRGDRSNQPQHF. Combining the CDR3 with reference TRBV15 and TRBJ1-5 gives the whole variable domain DAMVIQNPRYQVTQFGKPVTLSCSQTLNHNVMYWYQQKSSQAPKLLFHYYDKDFNNEADTPDNFQSRRPNTSFCFLDIRSPGLGDTAMYLCATSRGDRSNQPQHFGDGTRLSIL.

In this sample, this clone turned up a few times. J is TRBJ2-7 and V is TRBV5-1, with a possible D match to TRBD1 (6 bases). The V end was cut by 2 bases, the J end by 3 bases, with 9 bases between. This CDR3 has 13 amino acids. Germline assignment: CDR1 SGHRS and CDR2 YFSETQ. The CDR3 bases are TGCGCCAGCAGCTTTATGACAGGCTACGAGCAGTACTTC. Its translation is CASSFMTGYEQYF.

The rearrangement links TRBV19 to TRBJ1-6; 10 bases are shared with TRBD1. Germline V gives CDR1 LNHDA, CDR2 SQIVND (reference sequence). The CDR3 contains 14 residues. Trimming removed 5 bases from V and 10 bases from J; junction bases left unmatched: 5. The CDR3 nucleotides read TGTGCCAGTAGTCCAGGACAGGGGGAATCACCCCTCCACTTT. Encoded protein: CASSPGQGESPLHF. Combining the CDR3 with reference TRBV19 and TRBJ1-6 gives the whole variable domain DGGITQSPKYLFRKEGQNVTLSCEQNLNHDAMYWYRQDPGQGLRLIYYSQIVNDFQKGDIAEGYSVSREKKESFPLTVTSAQKNPTAFYLCASSPGQGESPLHFGNGTRLTVT.

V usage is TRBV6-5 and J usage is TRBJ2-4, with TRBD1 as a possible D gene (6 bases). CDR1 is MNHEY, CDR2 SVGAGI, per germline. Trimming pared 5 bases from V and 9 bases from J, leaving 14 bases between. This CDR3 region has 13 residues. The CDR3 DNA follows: TGTGCCAGCAGTCAGAACAGGGCTTCCATTCAGTACTTC. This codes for CASSQNRASIQYF.

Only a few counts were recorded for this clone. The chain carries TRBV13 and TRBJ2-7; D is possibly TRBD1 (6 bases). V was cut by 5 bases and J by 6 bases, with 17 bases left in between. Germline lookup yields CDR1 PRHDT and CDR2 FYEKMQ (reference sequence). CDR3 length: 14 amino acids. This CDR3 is CASSRVGQGSEQYF. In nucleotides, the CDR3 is TGTGCCAGCAGCAGAGTGGGACAAGGGAGCGAGCAGTACTTC.

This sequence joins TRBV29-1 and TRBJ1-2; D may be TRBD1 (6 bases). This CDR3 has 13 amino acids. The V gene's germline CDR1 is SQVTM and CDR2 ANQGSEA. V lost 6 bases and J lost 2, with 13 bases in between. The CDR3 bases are TGCAGCGTCGGCAGGGACATCAACTATGGCTACACCTTC. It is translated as CSVGRDINYGYTF.

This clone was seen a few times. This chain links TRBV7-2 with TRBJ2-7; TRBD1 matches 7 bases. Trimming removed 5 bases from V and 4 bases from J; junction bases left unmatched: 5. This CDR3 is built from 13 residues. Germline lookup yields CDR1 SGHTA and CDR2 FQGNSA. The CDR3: CASSTRQGYEQYF. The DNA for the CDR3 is TGTGCCAGCAGCACCAGACAGGGATACGAGCAGTACTTC.

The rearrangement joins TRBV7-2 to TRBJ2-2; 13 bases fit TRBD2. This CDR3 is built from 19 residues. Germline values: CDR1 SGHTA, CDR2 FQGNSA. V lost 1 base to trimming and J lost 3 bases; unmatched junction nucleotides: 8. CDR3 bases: TGTGCCAGCAGCTTAGGACTAGCGGGGGGATCTTTTTACACCGGGGAGCTGTTTTTT. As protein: CASSLGLAGGSFYTGELFF.

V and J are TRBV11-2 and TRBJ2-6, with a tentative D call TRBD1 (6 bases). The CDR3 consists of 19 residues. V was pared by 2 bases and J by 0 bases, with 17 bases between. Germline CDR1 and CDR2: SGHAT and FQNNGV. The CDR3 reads CASSLSARGMGSGANVLTF. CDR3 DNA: TGTGCCAGCAGCTTATCGGCCAGGGGTATGGGCTCTGGGGCCAACGTCCTGACTTTC.

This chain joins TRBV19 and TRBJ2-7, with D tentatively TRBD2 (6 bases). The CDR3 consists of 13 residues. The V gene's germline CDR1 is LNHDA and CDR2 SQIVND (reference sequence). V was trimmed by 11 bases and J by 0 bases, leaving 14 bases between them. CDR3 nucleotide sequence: TGTGCCTGCGCGGGACTCCCCTCCTACGAGCAGTACTTC. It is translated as CACAGLPSYEQYF.

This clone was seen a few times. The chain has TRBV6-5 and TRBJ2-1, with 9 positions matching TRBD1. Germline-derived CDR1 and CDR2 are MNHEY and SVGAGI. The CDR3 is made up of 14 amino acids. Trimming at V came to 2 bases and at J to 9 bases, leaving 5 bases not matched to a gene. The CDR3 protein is CASSYRDRVGEQFF. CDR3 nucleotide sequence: TGTGCCAGCAGTTACAGGGACAGGGTCGGTGAGCAGTTCTTC.

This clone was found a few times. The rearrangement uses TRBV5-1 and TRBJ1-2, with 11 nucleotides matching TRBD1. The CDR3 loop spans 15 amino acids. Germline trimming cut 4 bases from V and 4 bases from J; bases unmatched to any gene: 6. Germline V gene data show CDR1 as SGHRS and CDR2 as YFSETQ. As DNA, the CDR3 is TGCGCCAGCAGCCTAACCGGGACAGGGGGCTATGGCTACACCTTC. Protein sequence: CASSLTGTGGYGYTF.

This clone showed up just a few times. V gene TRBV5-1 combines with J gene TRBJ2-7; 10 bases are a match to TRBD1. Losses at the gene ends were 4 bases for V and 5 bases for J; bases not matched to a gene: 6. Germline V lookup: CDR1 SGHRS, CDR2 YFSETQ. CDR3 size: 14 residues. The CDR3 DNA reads TGCGCCAGCAGCACGGGACAGGGGTGGAACGAGCAGTACTTC. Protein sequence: CASSTGQGWNEQYF.

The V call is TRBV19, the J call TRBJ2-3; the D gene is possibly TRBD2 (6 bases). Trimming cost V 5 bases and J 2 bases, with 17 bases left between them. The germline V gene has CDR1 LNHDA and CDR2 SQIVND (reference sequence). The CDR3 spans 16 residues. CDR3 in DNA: TGTGCCAGTAGTCTACCGTTAGGCGGGACCACAGATACGCAGTATTTT. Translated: CASSLPLGGTTDTQYF.

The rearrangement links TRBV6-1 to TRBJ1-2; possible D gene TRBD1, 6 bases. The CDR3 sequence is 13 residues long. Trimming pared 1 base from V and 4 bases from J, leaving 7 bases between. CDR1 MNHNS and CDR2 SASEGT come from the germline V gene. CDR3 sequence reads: CASSEGGGYGYTF. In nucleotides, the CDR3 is TGTGCCAGCAGTGAAGGAGGGGGCTATGGCTACACCTTC.